This T cell receptor beta chain was profiled in a study of shared clonotypes between healthy human individuals. V lost 7 bases, J lost 5 bases, and 27 bases lay in between. The CDR3 extends over 17 amino acids. Germline CDR1 reads MDHEN; CDR2 reads SYDVKM. Profiling relied on immunoSEQ multiplex PCR, and the TCRdb table lists in-frame clones only, not all of them. This sample has some 510,000 clones, with about four fifths found just once. This receptor was identified in a woman aged 40 to 49 in good health. Some clones in this sample may be carry-over from other donors' samples. This chain connects TRBV28 to TRBJ2-7; a possible D gene is TRBD2 (6 bases). Sequenced material: PBMCs. The CDR3 region is CASKPGLAAPRWNEQYF. CDR3 coding DNA: TGTGCCAGCAAACCGGGACTCGCAGCCCCCCGATGGAACGAGCAGTACTTC.